Below, 2 T cell receptor beta chains from the same sample are listed, as sequenced in a study of blood T cell repertoires in COVID-19. Sequencing was performed with immunoSEQ multiplex PCR; in TCRdb, only in-frame clones are kept and a portion is missing. The data show 300,000 to 400,000 clones, approximately 87% seen once. The sequenced material came from peripheral blood. These receptors were collected from a woman in her 30s with COVID-19, enrolled during active disease.

The genes are TRBV18 and TRBJ1-4, with a tentative D call TRBD1 (5 bases). Trimming took off 1 base at V and 7 bases at J, with 7 bases between the two ends. This CDR3 comprises 13 residues. Germline V gene lookup returns CDR1 KGHSH and CDR2 LQKENI. Written as DNA, the CDR3 is TGTGCCAGCTCACCACAGGGGCTTGAAAAACTGTTTTTT. Translating gives CASSPQGLEKLFF.

The chain recombines TRBV7-8 with TRBJ1-1, with D possibly being TRBD1 (6 bases). Germline CDR1 SGHVS, CDR2 FQNEAQ. The CDR3 extends over 15 amino acids. V was shortened by 0 bases and J by 5 bases, with 13 bases between the two germline ends. CDR3 bases: TGTGCCAGCAGCTTAGCCGGGGGGCTGGGGACTGAAGCTTTCTTT. It specifies CASSLAGGLGTEAFF.